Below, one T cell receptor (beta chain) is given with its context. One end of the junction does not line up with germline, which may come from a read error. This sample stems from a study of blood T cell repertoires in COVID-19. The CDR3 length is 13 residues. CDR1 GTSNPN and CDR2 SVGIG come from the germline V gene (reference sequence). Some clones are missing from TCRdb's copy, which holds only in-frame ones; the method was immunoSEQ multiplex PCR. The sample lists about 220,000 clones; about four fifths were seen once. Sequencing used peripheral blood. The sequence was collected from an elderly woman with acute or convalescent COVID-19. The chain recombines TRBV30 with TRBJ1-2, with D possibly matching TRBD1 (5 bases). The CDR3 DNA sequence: TGTGCTTGGAATAGGACACCACGCTATGGCTACACCTTC. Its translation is CAWNRTPRYGYTF.